Listed here are 13 T cell receptor beta chains from one sample, sequenced in a study of T cell repertoires in cytomegalovirus infection. TCRdb analysed the reads with MiXCR anew, one entry per CDR3 protein. The sample includes 450,000 to 600,000 distinct CDR3 sequences, about 33% of them seen just once. Their antigens remain unidentified. The sequences come from cultured PBMCs, collected from culture after CMV antigen stimulation. The receptors originated from a human donor in good health (CMV status not recorded). Some clones in this sample may be carry-over from other donors' samples.

The CDR3 here is CATSDNPSNIHLYNEQFF. The CDR3 DNA reads TGTGCCACCAGTGATAATCCTTCCAACATCCACCTTTACAATGAGCAGTTCTTC. This chain joins TRBV24-1 and TRBJ2-1; no reliable D call. The CDR3 extends over 18 amino acids. The germline V gene encodes CDR1 KGHDR and CDR2 SFDVKD. Between the trimmed V and J ends, which lost 3 bases and 4 bases, there was a span of 21 bases.

This clonotype was detected a few times. The J gene is TRBJ2-5, the V gene TRBV7-9; a weak D match, TRBD1 (6 bases). The CDR3 loop spans 14 amino acids. Looked up from germline, CDR1 is SEHNR and CDR2 is FQNEAQ (reference sequence). V lost 4 bases and J lost 10, with 19 bases in between. The CDR3 DNA is TGTGCCAGCAGCTCCACGCCTCAGGGGCCGGACCAGTACTTC. Protein sequence: CASSSTPQGPDQYF.

A few counts support this clonotype. This rearrangement joins TRBV6-2 or TRBV6-3 to TRBJ2-1, with 10 positions matching TRBD1. Trimming cost V 8 bases and J 3 bases; bases outside gene matches: 4. There are 14 residues in the CDR3. The V gene's germline CDR1 is MNHEY and CDR2 SVGEGT. CDR3 sequence: CASCRTGGYNEQFF. As DNA, the CDR3 is TGTGCCAGCTGTAGGACAGGGGGCTACAATGAGCAGTTCTTC.

The V gene is TRBV4-2, the J gene TRBJ1-5; 7 nucleotides match TRBD1. In germline, CDR1 is LGHNA, CDR2 YNFKEQ. The CDR3 runs 14 residues. J lost 10 bases, V lost 1 base, and 7 bases had no gene match. The DNA of the CDR3 is TGTGCCAGCAGCCAAGGAAGACAGGGCGGCCCCCAGCATTTT. Its translation: CASSQGRQGGPQHF.

This clonotype was observed at least ten times. This chain joins TRBV27 and TRBJ2-4; no firm D call. Trimming stripped 5 bases from V and 2 bases from J, with 19 bases between. Germline V CDR1 and CDR2: MNHEY, SMNVEV (reference sequence). The CDR3 consists of 17 residues. CDR3 coding DNA: TGTGCCAGCAGTCCCTCGAAATCGACCGGTTCCAAAAACATTCAGTACTTC. It is translated as CASSPSKSTGSKNIQYF.

This sequence joins TRBV27 and TRBJ1-4; D ambiguous. V lost 0 bases and J 2 bases, leaving 7 bases between the germline ends. Per the germline V gene, CDR1 is MNHEY and CDR2 is SMNVEV (reference sequence). The CDR3 length is 15 residues. The CDR3 region has the DNA TGTGCCAGCAGTTTATCTACGGGGACTAATGAAAAACTGTTTTTT. Encoded protein: CASSLSTGTNEKLFF.

This clonotype has only a few counts. The chain carries TRBV5-1 and TRBJ2-1; 8 nucleotides agree with TRBD2. Trimming took 0 bases from V and 7 from J; bases not matched to a gene: 3. CDR1 and CDR2 from the germline V gene are SGHRS and YFSETQ. The length of the CDR3 is 14 residues. CDR3 sequence: CASSLDLAGNEQFF. CDR3 nucleotide sequence: TGCGCCAGCAGCTTGGACCTAGCGGGTAATGAGCAGTTCTTC.

This clonotype has a count of ten or more. The chain is built from TRBV7-2 and TRBJ2-7; D unresolved. This CDR3 has 14 residues. Germline CDR1 is SGHTA and CDR2 is FQGNSA. The ends were cut back, 8 bases at V and 1 base at J, with 15 bases in the middle. CDR3 sequence (DNA): TGTGCCAGCCAACCAACCCGCGGATCCTACGAGCAGTACTTC. Protein: CASQPTRGSYEQYF.

This clonotype came up many times. The chain is built from TRBV7-2 and TRBJ2-5; perhaps TRBD2 as D (5 bases). Germline V gene sequence: CDR1 SGHTA, CDR2 FQGNSA. The CDR3 is made up of 17 amino acids. Trimming took off 5 bases at V and 3 bases at J, with 22 bases between the two ends. CDR3 residues: CASSPAKTTFVKETQYF. The CDR3 nucleotides read TGTGCCAGCAGCCCCGCTAAGACTACCTTTGTTAAAGAGACCCAGTACTTC.

A few counts support this clonotype. V and J are TRBV20-1 and TRBJ2-7; 9 nucleotides line up with TRBD1. The CDR3 is 14 amino acids. Germline V gene lookup returns CDR1 DFQATT and CDR2 SNEGSKA (reference sequence). The V gene end was trimmed by 3 bases and the J gene end by 3 bases; junction bases not matched to a gene: 6. DNA of the CDR3: TGCAGTGCTAGTCTCCCGGGACAGGGCTACGAGCAGTACTTC. This sequence encodes CSASLPGQGYEQYF.

This clonotype was observed at least ten times. The chain uses TRBV7-2 and TRBJ2-5; D call uncertain. Trimming took off 3 bases at V and 1 base at J, with 18 bases between the two ends. CDR3 length equals 17 residues. Germline V CDR1 and CDR2: SGHTA, FQGNSA. The chain's CDR3 is CASSFQRSADFQETQYF. The CDR3 region has the DNA TGTGCCAGCAGCTTCCAACGGTCAGCAGATTTCCAAGAGACCCAGTACTTC.

This clonotype was seen a handful of times. This chain connects TRBV19 to TRBJ2-3, with no clear D. This CDR3 spans 15 amino acids. Germline V gene lookup returns CDR1 LNHDA and CDR2 SQIVND (reference sequence). With 3 bases removed from V and 2 bases from J, the gap between germline ends came to 12 bases. The chain's CDR3 is CASSMGLDLTDTQYF. The CDR3, as DNA: TGTGCCAGTAGTATGGGTCTAGACCTCACAGATACGCAGTATTTT.

This clonotype was counted a few times. The V gene is TRBV12-3 or TRBV12-4, the J gene TRBJ2-1, with D hard to call. The germline V and J ends were trimmed by 5 bases and 8 bases, with 13 bases remaining between them. This CDR3 contains 13 residues. The CDR3 spells CASSVPLGYEQFF. The CDR3 coding sequence is TGTGCCAGCAGTGTCCCCTTGGGGTATGAGCAGTTCTTC.